This TCR beta chain stems from a study of beta chain features in type 1 diabetes. Every isolated RNA sample was fully reverse transcribed, so sequencing captured expressed TCRB transcripts. Data came from immunoSEQ multiplex PCR; TCRdb stores just in-frame clones and leaves some out. The sample includes 300,000 to 350,000 clones, less than 20% of them seen just once. CDR1 and CDR2 (germline): LGHNT, FRNRAP. The CDR3 is 16 residues long. V was shortened by 3 bases and J by 4 bases, with 18 bases between the two germline ends. The V and J genes are TRBV12-5 and TRBJ2-5; D may be TRBD2 (5 bases). The origin of this receptor is a woman aged 18-29 years in good health. The sequencing sample was made of naive CD4+ T cells from blood. The chain's CDR3 is CASGLAAGAVTETQYF. The CDR3 DNA reads as TGTGCTAGTGGTTTAGCCGCGGGTGCGGTTACAGAGACCCAGTACTTC.